The 20 T cell receptor beta chains in this list originate from one sample, sequenced in a study of blood T cell repertoires in COVID-19. Repertoires were generated with immunoSEQ multiplex PCR, while TCRdb's copy carries only in-frame clones and drops some. The data contain tens of thousands of clones, about 84% of them singletons. The sample taken for sequencing was peripheral blood. Every receptor here comes from a man aged 45-65 years with COVID-19, enrolled during active disease.

The chain couples TRBV28 to TRBJ2-1, with D possibly being TRBD1 (5 bases). CDR3 length: 13 residues. The V gene's germline CDR1 is MDHEN and CDR2 SYDVKM. Between the trimmed V and J ends, which lost 8 bases and 6 bases, there was a span of 14 bases. The CDR3 nucleotides read TGTGCCAGCGGGGCATCTTTGGGCAATGAGCAGTTCTTC. This translates into CASGASLGNEQFF. Using reference TRBV28 and TRBJ2-1 for the parts outside the CDR3, the full variable domain is DVKVTQSSRYLVKRTGEKVFLECVQDMDHENMFWYRQDPGLGLRLIYFSYDVKMKEKGDIPEGYSVSREKKERFSLILESASTNQTSMYLCASGASLGNEQFFGPGTRLTVL.

V and J are TRBV5-6 and TRBJ1-5; no firm D call. The CDR3 spans 15 residues. V lost 1 base to trimming and J lost 4 bases, with 12 bases between them. Germline V gene data show CDR1 as SGHDT and CDR2 as YYEEEE. The CDR3, as DNA: TGTGCCAGCAGCTTGACGGGTTGGGTAAATCAGCCCCAGCATTTT. Its translation is CASSLTGWVNQPQHF.

V and J are TRBV6-6 and TRBJ2-7; weak D call: TRBD1 (5 bases). Trimming removed 6 bases from V and 5 bases from J, with 14 bases in between. The CDR3 is 13 amino acids. Germline V gene data show CDR1 as MNHNY and CDR2 as SVGAGI (reference sequence). Here the CDR3 reads CASRDQGPDEQYF. The CDR3 DNA sequence: TGTGCCAGCAGAGACCAGGGCCCCGACGAGCAGTACTTC.

This clone was seen a handful of times. The J gene is TRBJ2-5, the V gene TRBV9, with 14 bases that match TRBD2. The CDR3 consists of 18 residues. CDR1 SGDLS and CDR2 YYNGEE come from the germline V gene. V lost 4 bases to trimming and J lost 2 bases; unmatched junction nucleotides: 10. In DNA form, the CDR3 reads TGTGCCAGCAGCCCAAGCCGACTAGCGGGGGGGTCGCAAGAGACCCAGTACTTC. It is translated as CASSPSRLAGGSQETQYF.

V usage is TRBV7-3 and J usage is TRBJ2-3; 13 bases are a match to TRBD2. This CDR3 region has 16 residues. V gave up 5 bases and J gave up 4 bases; unmatched junction bases: 6. CDR1 SGHTA and CDR2 FQGTGA come from the germline V gene. CDR3 nucleotides: TGTGCCAGCAGCCCAACTAGCGGGGGGGCCTCAGATACGCAGTATTTT. Encoded protein: CASSPTSGGASDTQYF.

The CDR3 reads CASSELGGTGANTGELFF. The CDR3 DNA reads TGTGCCAGCAGTGAATTAGGGGGAACAGGGGCGAACACCGGGGAGCTGTTTTTT. The chain couples TRBV25-1 to TRBJ2-2, with TRBD1 matching over 7 bases. After removal of 1 base from V and 0 bases from J, the junction contained 8 bases not matched to a gene. Germline CDR1 MGHDK, CDR2 SYGVNS. The length of the CDR3 is 18 residues.

V and J are TRBV7-2 and TRBJ1-5; D gene uncertain. Germline V gives CDR1 SGHTA, CDR2 FQGNSA. The V gene lost 4 bases and the J gene lost 2 bases, with 12 bases spanning the gap. There are 15 residues in the CDR3. CDR3 protein: CASSSTSIRNQPQHF. The DNA for the CDR3 is TGTGCCAGCAGCTCGACAAGTATACGCAATCAGCCCCAGCATTTT. Drawing the rest from reference TRBV7-2 and TRBJ1-5, the complete variable domain is GAGVSQSPSNKVTEKGKDVELRCDPISGHTALYWYRQSLGQGLEFLIYFQGNSAPDKSGLPSDRFSAERTGGSVSTLTIQRTQQEDSAVYLCASSSTSIRNQPQHFGDGTRLSIL.

The count of this clone is one. The chain uses TRBV12-3 or TRBV12-4 and TRBJ2-2, with unresolved D. The CDR3 totals 13 residues. Trimming removed 10 bases from V and 0 bases from J, with 9 bases in between. The CDR3 DNA is TGTGCCACCCGAAAGCCGAACACCGGGGAGCTGTTTTTT. It specifies CATRKPNTGELFF.

The DNA of the CDR3 is TGTGCCAGCAGTGGGGGACAGTTTTACACTGAAGCTTTCTTT. This codes for CASSGGQFYTEAFF. The V call is TRBV28, the J call TRBJ1-1, with 7 nucleotides matching TRBD1. CDR1 MDHEN and CDR2 SYDVKM come from the germline V gene. This CDR3 comprises 14 residues. J was trimmed by 3 bases and V by 5 bases; bases with no gene match: 6.

The V and J genes are TRBV4-3 and TRBJ2-1; 13 positions match TRBD2. V lost 3 bases to trimming and J lost 4 bases; unmatched junction nucleotides: 3. The CDR3 runs 16 residues. Germline values: CDR1 LGHNA, CDR2 YSLEER. The CDR3 nucleotides read TGCGCCAGCAGCCATACTAGCGGGGGGGTTTACAATGAGCAGTTCTTC. As protein: CASSHTSGGVYNEQFF.

V usage is TRBV11-3 and J usage is TRBJ2-3; 7 bases fit TRBD2. Germline lookup yields CDR1 SGHNT and CDR2 YENEEA. The CDR3 consists of 18 residues. Germline trimming cut 0 bases from V and 3 bases from J; bases unmatched to any gene: 12. In DNA, the CDR3 is TGTGCCAGCAGCTTAGAACCCCCCGACTCAGCGGGGACAGATACGCAGTATTTT. Translating gives CASSLEPPDSAGTDTQYF.

The chain uses TRBV7-9 and TRBJ1-4, with 9 positions matching TRBD1. The CDR3 extends over 14 amino acids. Germline V CDR1 and CDR2: SEHNR, FQNEAQ (reference sequence). Trimming at V came to 5 bases and at J to 8 bases, leaving 6 bases not matched to a gene. Here the CDR3 reads CASSRTGEKEKLFF. CDR3 DNA: TGTGCCAGCAGCCGGACAGGGGAGAAGGAAAAACTGTTTTTT.

For the CDR3, the DNA is TGTGCCAGCAGCCCTTGGGAGTACCAAGAGACCCAGTACTTC. Residues: CASSPWEYQETQYF. This chain joins TRBV9 and TRBJ2-5, with a possible D match to TRBD2 (5 bases). This CDR3 is built from 14 residues. Germline V gene sequence: CDR1 SGDLS, CDR2 YYNGEE. V lost 4 bases, J lost 0 bases, and 10 bases lay in between.

The chain combines TRBV19 with TRBJ2-1; 8 bases fit TRBD2. Germline CDR1 reads LNHDA; CDR2 reads SQIVND (reference sequence). V shed 7 bases and J 8 bases; nucleotides not matched to a gene: 13. The CDR3 totals 15 residues. Here the CDR3 reads CASKGGGLHGDEQFF. CDR3 coding DNA: TGTGCCAGTAAGGGCGGGGGGCTACATGGCGATGAGCAGTTCTTC.

The chain employs TRBV30 and TRBJ1-6, with D unclear. V was shortened by 3 bases and J by 9 bases, with 12 bases between the two germline ends. Germline lookup yields CDR1 GTSNPN and CDR2 SVGIG (reference sequence). The CDR3 covers 13 residues. CDR3 sequence: CAWRAREVSPLHF. The DNA of the CDR3 is TGTGCCTGGAGGGCCCGGGAGGTTTCACCCCTCCACTTT. Full variable domain (missing parts from reference TRBV30 and TRBJ1-6): SQTIHQWPATLVQPVGSPLSLECTVEGTSNPNLYWYRQAAGRGLQLLFYSVGIGQISSEVPQNLSASRPQDRQFILSSKKLLLSDSGFYLCAWRAREVSPLHFGNGTRLTVT.

The genes are TRBV7-6 and TRBJ2-7; the D gene is possibly TRBD2 (7 bases). Trimming took off 5 bases at V and 4 bases at J, with 18 bases between the two ends. Germline CDR1 SGHVS, CDR2 FNYEAQ. The CDR3 is 15 residues long. The CDR3 nucleotides read TGTGCCAGCAGCCCTTCGGGGGGCCGGATATACGAGCAGTACTTC. It yields the protein CASSPSGGRIYEQYF.

The V and J genes are TRBV5-1 and TRBJ2-1; tentatively, D is TRBD2 (7 bases). Germline assignment: CDR1 SGHRS and CDR2 YFSETQ. This CDR3 is 13 amino acids long. Deletions cut 2 bases from V and 8 bases from J, with 11 bases between. CDR3 DNA sequence: TGCGCCAGCAGCTTCGGGGGGCCGGATGAGCAGTTCTTC. It translates to CASSFGGPDEQFF.

The chain employs TRBV6-5 and TRBJ1-6, with D hard to call. V was pared by 0 bases and J by 10 bases, with 16 bases between. CDR1 is MNHEY, CDR2 SVGAGI, per germline. CDR3 length equals 16 residues. This CDR3 is CASSYSLGGGVSPLHF. The CDR3 nucleotides are TGTGCCAGCAGTTACTCGCTAGGAGGAGGTGTCTCACCCCTCCACTTT.

The chain combines TRBV30 with TRBJ2-5, with 7 bases aligning to TRBD1. The V segment lost 2 bases and the J segment 2 bases; nucleotides outside the gene matches: 2. The CDR3 consists of 13 residues. Germline CDR1 reads GTSNPN; CDR2 reads SVGIG (reference sequence). In DNA form, the CDR3 reads TGTGCCTGGAGTCCGGACAGGCAAGAGACCCAGTACTTC. Translated, it gives CAWSPDRQETQYF.

The V and J genes are TRBV2 and TRBJ1-4; D unresolved. The V gene's germline CDR1 is SNHLY and CDR2 FYNNEI. The length of the CDR3 is 14 residues. V lost 3 bases, J lost 8 bases, and 13 bases lay in between. The CDR3 here is CASSETSGREKLFF. CDR3 DNA: TGTGCCAGCAGTGAGACTAGCGGGCGAGAAAAACTGTTTTTT.